This is a list of T cell receptor beta chains from one sample in a study of T-cell memory formation after mild COVID-19. Each CDR3 protein is one row after TCRdb ran MiXCR on the 5' RACE reads. Of approximately 430,000 distinct CDR3 sequences in the sample, 23% are singletons; the top ten hold 13%. The source material was PBMCs or a T cell subset sorted from them (not recorded which). Receptors were obtained from an adult woman who had mild COVID-19 (a few samples of this study predate the infection). Cell type and time point are not known. Both conserved end residues are part of each CDR3. The order of the fields is J gene, D gene, clone size, V gene, CDR3 DNA, CDR3 protein. D genes are given only for firm matches. Some rows mark clone size as missing; the rest say once, few, many or name a class of expanded clone.

TRBJ2-1,.,many,TRBV4-3,TGCGCCAGCAGCCAAGACCCGGCGCGGTACAATGAGCAGTTCTTC,CASSQDPARYNEQFF
TRBJ2-7,TRBD2,.,TRBV12-3/TRBV12-4,TGTGCCACCAGTTTCGGGGGGGCAGGCGAGCAGTACTTC,CATSFGGAGEQYF
TRBJ2-5,.,.,TRBV15,TGTGCCACCAGCAGAGATGGTATACGGCAAAAGGAGACCCAGTACTTC,CATSRDGIRQKETQYF
TRBJ2-7,.,.,TRBV3-1,TGTGCCAGCAGCCAAGAATGGTCAGAAAAGTACTTC,CASSQEWSEKYF
TRBJ1-1,TRBD1,few,TRBV12-3/TRBV12-4,TGTGCCAGCAGCCCGGGACAGGGTTTTATGGAGAACACTGAAGCTTTCTTT,CASSPGQGFMENTEAFF
TRBJ1-1,.,.,TRBV12-3/TRBV12-4,TGTGCCAGCAGTTTAGTTAGGGCAGAAGCTTTCTTT,CASSLVRAEAFF
TRBJ2-7,TRBD1,few,TRBV29-1,TGCAGCGTACAGGGGGATTACGAGCAGTACTTC,CSVQGDYEQYF
TRBJ2-2,TRBD1,.,TRBV9,TGTGCCAGCAGCGTAGGACAGGGGACAAACACCGGGGAGCTGTTTTTT,CASSVGQGTNTGELFF
TRBJ1-1,.,.,TRBV15,TGTGCCACCAGCAGAGCACAGTGGAACACTGAAGCTTTCTTT,CATSRAQWNTEAFF
TRBJ1-1,TRBD1,.,TRBV7-9,TGTGCCAGCAGCCCAGGGACAGGGGGCGCGGACACTGAAGCTTTCTTT,CASSPGTGGADTEAFF
TRBJ1-5,.,.,TRBV15,TGTGCCACCAGCAGAGATCTTGGCGGGGGAAGCAATAAGCCCCAGCATTTT,CATSRDLGGGSNKPQHF
TRBJ2-1,.,few,TRBV24-1,TGTGCCACCAGTGCCCCGGATGAGCAGTTCTTC,CATSAPDEQFF
TRBJ1-2,TRBD1,few,TRBV29-1,TGCAGCGTTGAAGAGATGACAGGGCCTGGCGGCTACACCTTC,CSVEEMTGPGGYTF
TRBJ1-1,.,few,TRBV7-9,TGTGCCAGCAGTAGTGGAGAGAGAACTGAAGCTTTCTTT,CASSSGERTEAFF
TRBJ2-3,.,.,TRBV9,TGTGCCAGCAGCGCACTACAGGGTGTGAGCACAGATACGCAGTATTTT,CASSALQGVSTDTQYF
TRBJ2-2,.,.,TRBV9,TGTGCCAGCAGCGCCCAAGCCCGCACGAATACCGGGGAGCTGTTTTTT,CASSAQARTNTGELFF
TRBJ2-1,.,few,TRBV7-9,TGTGCCGTCCAGTGGAGGAATGAGCAGTTCTTC,CAVQWRNEQFF
TRBJ2-4,TRBD1,.,TRBV13,TGTGCCAGCAGCATTAGACAGGGACGGTCAGCCAAAAACATTCAGTACTTC,CASSIRQGRSAKNIQYF
TRBJ1-1,.,.,TRBV7-4,TGTGCCAGCAGCAGTACCGGGACGGACATGAACACTGAAGCTTTCTTT,CASSSTGTDMNTEAFF
TRBJ1-1,.,.,TRBV6-1,TGTGCCAGCAGTCCAGTTCCCCAGCCGAACACTGAAGCTTTCTTT,CASSPVPQPNTEAFF
TRBJ2-1,TRBD2,few,TRBV23-1,TGCGCCAGCAGTCAATCGGGTCCTAGCGGGAGCGTCAATGAGCAGTTCTTC,CASSQSGPSGSVNEQFF
TRBJ2-3,TRBD2,once,TRBV12-3/TRBV12-4,TGTGCCAGCAGTTTTGGGACTAGCGGCGACACAGATACGCAGTATTTT,CASSFGTSGDTDTQYF
TRBJ2-7,.,few,TRBV27,TGTGCCAGCAGTTTCTCGACGGTGGGGATCCACGAGCAGTACTTC,CASSFSTVGIHEQYF
TRBJ1-1,.,few,TRBV9,TGTGCCAGCAGCCCCTCGGGGGGGAGGAACACTGAAGCTTTCTTT,CASSPSGGRNTEAFF
TRBJ2-1,TRBD2,many,TRBV19,TGTGCCAGTAGTGTCGGACTAGCGACCTCCTACAATGAGCAGTTCTTC,CASSVGLATSYNEQFF
TRBJ2-5,.,.,TRBV12-3/TRBV12-4,TGTGCCAGCAGTTTCGGGGCTTTGGGAGAGACCCAGTACTTC,CASSFGALGETQYF
TRBJ2-6,TRBD1,few,TRBV5-1,TGCGCCAGCAGCTCCCGACAGGGGCAGTACTTTTCTGGGGCCAACGTCCTGACTTTC,CASSSRQGQYFSGANVLTF
TRBJ2-2,.,.,TRBV12-3/TRBV12-4,TGTGCCAGCAGTCCCGATGGCGGGGAGCTGTTTTTT,CASSPDGGELFF
TRBJ2-2,.,.,TRBV7-9,TGTGCCAGCAGCTCAACTACAGGTGCCGGGGAGCTGTTTTTT,CASSSTTGAGELFF
TRBJ2-1,TRBD2,.,TRBV9,TGTGCCAGCAGCGTAGGCCTAGCGGTAACACAGCAGTTCTTC,CASSVGLAVTQQFF
TRBJ2-7,.,few,TRBV6-2/TRBV6-3,TGTGCCAGCAGTTACGGAGCGTTGTACGAGCAGTACTTC,CASSYGALYEQYF
TRBJ1-4,.,.,TRBV27,TGTGCCAGCAGTAGTATCCGGGCTGTAGCTAATGAAAAACTGTTTTTT,CASSSIRAVANEKLFF
TRBJ2-1,.,few,TRBV24-1,TGTGCCACCAGTGACTCAGGTTGGACCTCCTACAATGAGCAGTTCTTC,CATSDSGWTSYNEQFF
TRBJ2-1,.,.,TRBV5-1,TGCGCCAGCAGCTTGGCGGTCGGGGGAGCCTACAATGAGCAGTTCTTC,CASSLAVGGAYNEQFF
TRBJ2-2,.,.,TRBV6-6,TGTGCCAGCAGTTTTCTATCGACCACCGGGGAGCTGTTTTTT,CASSFLSTTGELFF
TRBJ2-1,TRBD1,few,TRBV7-2,TGTGCCAGCAGGGAGGGACAGGGCCCCCCAGGCTCCTACAATGAGCAGTTCTTC,CASREGQGPPGSYNEQFF
TRBJ2-5,TRBD1,few,TRBV7-2,TGTGCCAGCACCGGGACAGTCGGAGAGACCCAGTACTTC,CASTGTVGETQYF
TRBJ1-1,.,few,TRBV29-1,TGCAGCCCTCTTGCGGGGGGGGAAGCTTTCTTT,CSPLAGGEAFF
TRBJ2-7,TRBD2,few,TRBV20-1,TGCAGTGCTAGAGGAGAACTAGCGGGAGAAGTGGGCCGGGCATACGAGCAGTACTTC,CSARGELAGEVGRAYEQYF
TRBJ2-6,.,few,TRBV19,TGTGCCAGTAGTAGGGACGGCAGCTCTGGGGCCAACGTCCTGACTTTC,CASSRDGSSGANVLTF
TRBJ2-3,.,.,TRBV10-3,TGTGCCATCAGTGAGCCACCCACAGATACGCAGTATTTT,CAISEPPTDTQYF
TRBJ1-2,.,once,TRBV30,TGTGCCTGGAGTGTAGACCGCCTCTATGGCTACACCTTC,CAWSVDRLYGYTF
TRBJ2-7,.,few,TRBV18,TGTGCCAGCTCACCGGCACCCGGGGACTACGAGCAGTACTTC,CASSPAPGDYEQYF
TRBJ2-1,.,.,TRBV23-1,TGCGCCAGCAAGCTACAGAGGAATGAGCAGTTCTTC,CASKLQRNEQFF
TRBJ2-7,TRBD1,.,TRBV15,TGTGCCACCAGCAGAGAGGTGGGACAGGGGGCCTACGAGCAGTACTTC,CATSREVGQGAYEQYF
TRBJ1-3,.,few,TRBV3-1,TGTGCCAGCAGCCAAGGGGGTTCCTCTGGAAACACCATATATTTT,CASSQGGSSGNTIYF
TRBJ2-7,TRBD1,few,TRBV27,TGTGCCAGCAGCACCTGGGACAGGGAACACACCTACGAGCAGTACTTC,CASSTWDREHTYEQYF
TRBJ2-3,TRBD1,.,TRBV5-1,TGCGCCAGCAGCTCCGTGACAGGGATGAGAACAGATACGCAGTATTTT,CASSSVTGMRTDTQYF